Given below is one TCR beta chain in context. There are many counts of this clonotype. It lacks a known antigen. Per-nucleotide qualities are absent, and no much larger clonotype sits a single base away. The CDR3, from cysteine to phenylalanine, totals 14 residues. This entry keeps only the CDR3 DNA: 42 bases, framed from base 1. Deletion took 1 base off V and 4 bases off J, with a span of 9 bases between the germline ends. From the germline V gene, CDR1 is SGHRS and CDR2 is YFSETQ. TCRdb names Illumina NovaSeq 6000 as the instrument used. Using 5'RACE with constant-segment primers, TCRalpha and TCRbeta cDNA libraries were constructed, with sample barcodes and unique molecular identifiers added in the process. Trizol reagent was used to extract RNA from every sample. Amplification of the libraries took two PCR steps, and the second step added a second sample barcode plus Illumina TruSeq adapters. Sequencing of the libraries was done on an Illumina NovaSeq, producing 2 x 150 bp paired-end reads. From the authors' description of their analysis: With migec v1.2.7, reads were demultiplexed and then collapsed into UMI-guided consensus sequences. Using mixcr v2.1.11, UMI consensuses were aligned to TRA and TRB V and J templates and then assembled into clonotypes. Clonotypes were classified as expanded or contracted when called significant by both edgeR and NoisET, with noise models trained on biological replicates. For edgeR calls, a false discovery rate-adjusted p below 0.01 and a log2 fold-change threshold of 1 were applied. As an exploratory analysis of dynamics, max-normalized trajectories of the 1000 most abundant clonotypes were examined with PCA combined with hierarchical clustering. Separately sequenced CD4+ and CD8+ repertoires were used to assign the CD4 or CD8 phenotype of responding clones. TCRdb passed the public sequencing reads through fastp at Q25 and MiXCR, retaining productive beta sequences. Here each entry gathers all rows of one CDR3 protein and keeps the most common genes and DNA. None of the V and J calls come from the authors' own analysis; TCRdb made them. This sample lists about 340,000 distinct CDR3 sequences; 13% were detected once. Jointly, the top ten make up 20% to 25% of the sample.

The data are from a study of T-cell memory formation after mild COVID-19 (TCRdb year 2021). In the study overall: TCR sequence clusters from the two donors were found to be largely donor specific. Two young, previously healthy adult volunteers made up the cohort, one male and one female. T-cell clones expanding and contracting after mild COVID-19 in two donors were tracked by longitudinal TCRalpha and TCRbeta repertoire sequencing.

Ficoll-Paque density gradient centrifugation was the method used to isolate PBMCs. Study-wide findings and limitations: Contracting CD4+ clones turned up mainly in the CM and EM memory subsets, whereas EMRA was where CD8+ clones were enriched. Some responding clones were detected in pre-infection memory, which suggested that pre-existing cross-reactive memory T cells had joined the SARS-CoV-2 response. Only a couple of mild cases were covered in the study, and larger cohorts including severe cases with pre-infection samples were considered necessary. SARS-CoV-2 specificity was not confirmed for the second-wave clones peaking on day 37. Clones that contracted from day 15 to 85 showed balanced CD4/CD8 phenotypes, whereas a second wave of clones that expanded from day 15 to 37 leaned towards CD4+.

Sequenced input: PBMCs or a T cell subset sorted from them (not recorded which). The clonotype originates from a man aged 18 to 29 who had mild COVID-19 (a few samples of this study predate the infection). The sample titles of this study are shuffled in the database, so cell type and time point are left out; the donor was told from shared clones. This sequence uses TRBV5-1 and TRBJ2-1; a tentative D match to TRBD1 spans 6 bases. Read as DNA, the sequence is TGCGCCAGCAGCTTGTACACAGGGTACAATGAGCAGTTCTTC. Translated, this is CASSLYTGYNEQFF.